This TCR beta chain was recorded in a study of Ad26.COV2.S vaccination and SARS-CoV-2 variants (dated by TCRdb to about 2021). As for the study more broadly: Donors in the vaccine arm were drawn from COV1001, a phase I-IIa trial of Ad26.COV2.S in healthy adults that was multicentre, randomized, double-blind and placebo-controlled. Ad26.COV2.S was given intramuscularly at 5x10^10 or 1x10^11 viral particles, as a single shot or as two shots 56 days apart. Sequencing of the TCRbeta repertoire served to evaluate the specificity and breadth of SARS-CoV-2-reactive T cell receptors following Ad26.COV2.S vaccination. A total of approximately 30 samples were included in the TCR-sequenced set, comprising around 19 Ad26.COV2.S vaccine recipients, 5 placebo recipients and 8 SARS-CoV-2 convalescent individuals. Participants in the trial were split at random into five groups of five each, receiving low-dose or high-dose Ad26.COV2.S once or twice, or else placebo on both occasions. Investigators did not know the trial group allocation while performing experiments and assessing outcomes. What the authors observed across the whole study: Vaccine and placebo recipients had similar non-spike TCR breadth, a finding consistent with the vaccine containing only spike. The authors noted that total T cell responses may have been underestimated by the TCR breadth and depth analyses. Compared with placebo recipients, Ad26.COV2.S recipients showed higher spike-specific TCR breadth (P = 0.0014). After vaccination, substantial breadth of spike-specific CD8+ and CD4+ T cell responses was reported. The study was not powered for comparison of responses between vaccine doses or regimens.

Explained via the paper, the treatment or condition label denotes: around 19 received Ad26.COV2.S at low or high dose, single or two shots; roughly 5 received placebo; per-sample allocation not given. For vaccine and placebo recipients, repertoires were sequenced using samples collected on day 63 after the first injection. Cohort 1b enrolled around 23 adults aged 18-55 years at a single site in Boston, USA, between 29 July and 7 August 2020. Ad26.COV2.S was a replication-incompetent adenovirus type 26 vector that expressed a prefusion-stabilized SARS-CoV-2 spike protein derived from the original Wuhan strain. Of note for this clone: What this receptor recognizes is not known. Per-base qualities were not stored, and no clone one base away is much larger.

The junction carries 8 bases between V and J, which are trimmed by 2 bases and 0 bases respectively. CDR1 SGHTS and CDR2 YDEGEE are derived from the germline V gene. There are 14 amino acids in the CDR3, from cysteine to phenylalanine inclusive. Just the 42-base CDR3 DNA is kept, in frame starting at base 1. The immunoSEQ Assay was the method used to sequence TCRbeta CDR3 regions. After extraction, genomic DNA underwent amplification by bias-controlled multiplex PCR, followed by high-throughput sequencing. In the paper's pipeline: To quantify the absolute abundance of each unique TCRbeta CDR3 region, sequences were collapsed and filtered. T cell fraction was estimated by normalization of TCRbeta template counts to usable DNA, with usable DNA being measured through amplification of reference genes present in all nucleated cells. Repertoire TCRs were annotated as SARS-CoV-2-specific when V gene, CDR3 amino acid sequence and J gene were exactly matched to a known reactive TCR set. The reference SARS-CoV-2 TCR set came from MIRA and was filtered for enrichment in COVID-19-positive ImmuneCODE repertoires, removing public or cross-reactive TCRs. Using the MIRA antigens, annotated TCRs were further analysed by specific ORF or by position within an ORF. Depth was the summed frequency of annotated unique rearrangements, while breadth was defined as annotated unique rearrangements over total unique productive rearrangements. TCR breadth was compared between groups using two-sided Wilcoxon rank-sum tests. TCRdb stores this immuneACCESS table with in-frame sequences only. Part of the clones is absent; in the studies checked, under half of the shortfall reflects unresolved V genes, and no reason is known for the rest. The V and J calls and the clone size are those of that table, but D and trimming were determined from the DNA. In this sample the table shows approximately 420,000 clones, roughly nine tenths of which occur a single time. The ten largest clones take up 3% to 3.5% of the sample.

The chain uses TRBV5-8 and TRBJ1-1, with no D gene named confidently. The sample here was peripheral blood, taken in a trial of Ad26.COV2.S vaccine versus placebo. This clonotype was obtained from a person between 18 and 65 years old who received the Ad26.COV2.S COVID-19 vaccine or a placebo. The DNA sequence follows: TGTGCCAGCAGCTTCGGACGTATGAACACTGAAGCTTTCTTT. Its protein reads: CASSFGRMNTEAFF.